The clone carrying this T cell receptor (beta chain) was observed a handful of times. A sample-barcoded 5' primer and a J-beta primer mix were used in a second PCR of about 6 to 11 cycles. TCRdb independently ran MiXCR on the 5' RACE reads; one entry per CDR3 protein. The sample includes about 1.4 million distinct CDR3 sequences, 59% of them seen just once. This sample is drawn from a study of blood T cells in healthy people across ages. V dropped 4 bases and J dropped 5 bases, with 9 bases sitting between them. CDR3 length: 12 residues. Germline V gives CDR1 SQVTM, CDR2 ANQGSEA. Every sample gave at least 5 micrograms of total RNA when it was extracted.

Sequenced material: blood. The chain is built from TRBV29-1 and TRBJ2-1; D might be TRBD1 or TRBD2, each matching 5 bases. This TCR derives from a man aged 18 to 35 in good health. CDR3 in DNA: TGCAGCGTTGGGGACGGAAACAATGAGCAGTTCTTC. As protein: CSVGDGNNEQFF.